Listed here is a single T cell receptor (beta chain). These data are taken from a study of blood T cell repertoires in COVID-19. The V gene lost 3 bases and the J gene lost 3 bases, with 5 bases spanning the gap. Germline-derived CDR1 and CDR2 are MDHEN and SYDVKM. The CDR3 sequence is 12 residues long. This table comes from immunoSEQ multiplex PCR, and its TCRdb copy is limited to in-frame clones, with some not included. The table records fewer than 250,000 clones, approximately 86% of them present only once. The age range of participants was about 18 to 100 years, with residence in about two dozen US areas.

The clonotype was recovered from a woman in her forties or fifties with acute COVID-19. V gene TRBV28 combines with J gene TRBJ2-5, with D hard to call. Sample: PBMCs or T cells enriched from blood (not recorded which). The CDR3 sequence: CASSFTKETQYF. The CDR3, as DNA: TGTGCCAGCAGTTTCACAAAAGAGACCCAGTACTTC.